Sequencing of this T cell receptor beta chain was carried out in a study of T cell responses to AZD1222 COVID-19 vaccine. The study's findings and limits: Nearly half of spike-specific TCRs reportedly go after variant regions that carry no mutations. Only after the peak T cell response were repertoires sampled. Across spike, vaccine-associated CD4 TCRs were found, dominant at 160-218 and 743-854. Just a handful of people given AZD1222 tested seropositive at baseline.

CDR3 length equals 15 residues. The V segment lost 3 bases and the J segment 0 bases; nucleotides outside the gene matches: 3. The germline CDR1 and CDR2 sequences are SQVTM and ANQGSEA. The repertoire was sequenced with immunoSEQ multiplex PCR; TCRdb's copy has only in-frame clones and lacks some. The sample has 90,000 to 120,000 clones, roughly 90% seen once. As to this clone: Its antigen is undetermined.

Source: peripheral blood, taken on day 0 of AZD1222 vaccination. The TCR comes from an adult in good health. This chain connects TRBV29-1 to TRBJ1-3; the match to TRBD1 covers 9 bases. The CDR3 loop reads CSVDLGQGSGNTIYF. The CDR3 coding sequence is TGCAGCGTTGATCTGGGACAGGGCTCTGGAAACACCATATATTTT.